The count of the clone carrying this T cell receptor beta chain is one. Its antigen is unidentified. The sample is drawn from a study of T cell responses to AZD1222 COVID-19 vaccine. Study-wide context: Pooling covered second doses at about 4 or about 12 weeks. General study points: Donors skewed white British and female; clonal diversity was possibly underestimated.

V dropped 0 bases and J dropped 4; count of bases not matched to a gene: 7. There are 15 residues in the CDR3. CDR1 is SGHNT and CDR2 is YYREEE in the germline V gene (reference sequence). Repertoires were generated with immunoSEQ multiplex PCR, while TCRdb's copy carries only in-frame clones and drops some. The sample gives about 100,000 clones, 90% of which show up once; approximately 1.2% is in the top ten. J is TRBJ2-7 and V is TRBV5-4, with 7 bases lining up with TRBD2. The starting material was peripheral blood, obtained on day 0 of AZD1222 vaccination. This receptor was taken from an adult in good health. The CDR3 DNA sequence: TGTGCCAGCAGCTTGGCGGCAGGGCGGGGGTACGAGCAGTACTTC. Its protein product is CASSLAAGRGYEQYF.